One and the same sample provided the 20 T cell receptor beta chains below, sequenced in a study of blood T cell repertoires in COVID-19. Only in-frame clones appear in the TCRdb table, and some are missing; sequencing was by immunoSEQ multiplex PCR. The sample lists approximately 290,000 clones; more than 85% were seen once. The material sequenced was peripheral blood. Receptor source: a woman in her 30s with COVID-19, enrolled during active disease.

The V gene is TRBV18, the J gene TRBJ1-3; D gene uncertain. Germline V gene lookup returns CDR1 KGHSH and CDR2 LQKENI. The V end was cut by 2 bases, the J end by 0 bases, with 5 bases between. The CDR3 contains 14 residues. In DNA, the CDR3 is TGTGCCAGCTCACCAGGAGACTCTGGAAACACCATATATTTT. It encodes CASSPGDSGNTIYF.

The chain combines TRBV27 with TRBJ2-3; possibly TRBD2 for D (6 bases). This CDR3 spans 16 amino acids. Germline CDR1 is MNHEY and CDR2 is SMNVEV (reference sequence). The ends were cut back, 4 bases at V and 0 bases at J, with 14 bases in the middle. Here the CDR3 reads CASSSLPGTSTDTQYF. CDR3 nucleotide sequence: TGTGCCAGCAGTTCTCTCCCCGGGACTAGCACAGATACGCAGTATTTT.

CDR3: CASSQDRLNTEAFF. The CDR3 DNA is TGTGCCAGCAGCCAAGATCGGTTGAACACTGAAGCTTTCTTT. The rearrangement joins TRBV3-1 (or the pseudogene TRBV3-2) to TRBJ1-1, with no clear D. The CDR3 spans 14 residues. Germline V gene lookup returns CDR1 LGHDT and CDR2 YNNKEL (reference sequence). V lost 0 bases and J lost 0, with 5 bases in between.

The chain employs TRBV7-3 and TRBJ2-1; 8 nucleotides line up with TRBD2. Per the germline V gene, CDR1 is SGHTA and CDR2 is FQGTGA. Trimming took 1 base from V and 2 from J; bases not matched to a gene: 10. The CDR3 contains 18 residues. The chain's CDR3 is CASSLSQSAGVAYNEQFF. The CDR3, as DNA: TGTGCCAGCAGCTTAAGTCAGTCAGCGGGAGTAGCCTACAATGAGCAGTTCTTC. Full variable domain (rest looked up from reference TRBV7-3 and TRBJ2-1): GAGVSQTPSNKVTEKGKYVELRCDPISGHTALYWYRQSLGQGPEFLIYFQGTGAADDSGLPNDRFFAVRPEGSVSTLKIQRTERGDSAVYLCASSLSQSAGVAYNEQFFGPGTRLTVL.

The chain links TRBV5-1 to TRBJ2-7; 12 bases are a match to TRBD2. The V gene's germline CDR1 is SGHRS and CDR2 YFSETQ. V was clipped by 0 bases and J by 4 bases; unmatched bases: 5. This CDR3 contains 16 residues. The CDR3: CASSLERLAGGYEQYF. For the CDR3, the DNA is TGCGCCAGCAGCTTGGAACGTCTAGCGGGAGGGTACGAGCAGTACTTC.

CDR3 protein: CASSERLGDGETQYF. As DNA, the CDR3 is TGTGCCAGCAGTGAAAGGCTCGGGGATGGGGAGACCCAGTACTTC. V gene TRBV25-1 combines with J gene TRBJ2-5, with a weak D call TRBD2 (5 bases). Germline CDR1 and CDR2: MGHDK and SYGVNS. This CDR3 spans 15 amino acids. V was shortened by 2 bases and J by 5 bases, with 15 bases between the two germline ends.

The table lists this clone with a count of one. V and J are TRBV18 and TRBJ1-6; 9 positions match TRBD1. CDR1 and CDR2 from the germline V gene are KGHSH and LQKENI. The CDR3 totals 15 residues. V gave up 3 bases and J gave up 7 bases; unmatched junction bases: 4. The CDR3 reads CASSPGDRENSPLHF. DNA for the CDR3: TGTGCCAGCTCACCTGGGGACAGGGAAAATTCACCCCTCCACTTT.

This chain uses TRBV10-3 with TRBJ1-2; 7 nucleotides match TRBD1. Per germline, CDR1 ENHRY and CDR2 SYGVKD. This CDR3 contains 13 residues. V lost 7 bases and J lost 6; bases outside the gene matches: 8. CDR3 sequence: CAINRDRDHGYTF. In nucleotides, the CDR3 is TGTGCCATCAATCGAGACAGGGACCATGGCTACACCTTC.

The V call is TRBV10-3, the J call TRBJ2-7; 8 positions agree with TRBD1. Germline V gene data show CDR1 as ENHRY and CDR2 as SYGVKD. CDR3 length: 12 residues. V trimming: 9 bases; J trimming: 4 bases; junction bases outside the gene matches: 5. The CDR3 sequence: CAMGRTGYEQYF. The CDR3 coding sequence is TGTGCCATGGGGCGGACAGGGTACGAGCAGTACTTC.

The V call is TRBV6-4, the J call TRBJ2-1; the D gene is possibly TRBD2 (6 bases). The CDR3 contains 15 residues. With 2 bases removed from V and 5 bases from J, the gap between germline ends came to 13 bases. CDR1 and CDR2 (germline): MRHNA, SNTAGT. The CDR3 is CASSDGGLDNNEQFF. In DNA form, the CDR3 reads TGTGCCAGCAGTGACGGAGGGTTGGATAACAATGAGCAGTTCTTC.

This chain's CDR3 is CASSVPRGRGTFNEAFF. DNA of the CDR3: TGTGCCAGCAGCGTCCCTAGGGGTCGGGGGACTTTTAATGAAGCTTTCTTT. The chain recombines TRBV9 with TRBJ1-1; weak D call: TRBD1 (5 bases). The CDR3 sequence is 17 residues long. V shed 2 bases and J shed 7 bases, with 24 bases lying between them. Germline loops: CDR1 SGDLS, CDR2 YYNGEE. The variable domain in full, with the rest retrieved from reference TRBV9 and TRBJ1-1, is DSGVTQTPKHLITATGQRVTLRCSPRSGDLSVYWYQQSLDQGLQFLIQYYNGEERAKGNILERFSAQQFPDLHSELNLSSLELGDSALYFCASSVPRGRGTFNEAFFGQGTRLTVV.

The sample holds a few counts of this clone. Other DNA sequences in this sample translate to the same CDR3. This sequence joins TRBV3-1 (or the pseudogene TRBV3-2) and TRBJ1-5, with 8 nucleotides matching TRBD1. This CDR3 contains 15 residues. The germline V gene has CDR1 LGHDT and CDR2 YNNKEL (reference sequence). J was trimmed by 2 bases and V by 0 bases; bases with no gene match: 0. The CDR3 is CASSQEGQGNQPQHF. DNA for the CDR3: TGTGCCAGCAGCCAAGAGGGACAGGGCAATCAGCCCCAGCATTTT.

This chain joins TRBV18 and TRBJ2-7; 7 bases fit TRBD1. The CDR3 is made up of 15 amino acids. V trimming: 3 bases; J trimming: 1 base; junction bases outside the gene matches: 6. The germline CDR1 and CDR2 sequences are KGHSH and LQKENI. The CDR3 nucleotides are TGTGCCAGCTCACCCGGGAAGGGACAGTCCTACGAGCAGTACTTC. Amino acid sequence: CASSPGKGQSYEQYF.

The V call is TRBV27, the J call TRBJ2-1; 11 bases match TRBD2. The CDR3 has 17 residues. V was pared by 11 bases and J by 3 bases, with 15 bases of the junction left unmatched. Germline lookup yields CDR1 MNHEY and CDR2 SMNVEV (reference sequence). CDR3 DNA sequence: TGTGCCCCAAGGCGGCTAGACCTAGCGGGAGGCTACAATGAGCAGTTCTTC. Encoded protein: CAPRRLDLAGGYNEQFF.

The sample holds one count of this clone. The chain combines TRBV18 with TRBJ2-1, with 11 bases that match TRBD1. The V and J ends lost 6 bases and 8 bases, in that order; junction bases with no gene match: 6. Germline-derived CDR1 and CDR2 are KGHSH and LQKENI. The CDR3 covers 14 residues. This CDR3 reads CASSLGTGGDEQFF. In DNA form, the CDR3 reads TGTGCCAGCTCTCTCGGGACAGGGGGAGATGAGCAGTTCTTC.

The V gene is TRBV18, the J gene TRBJ1-1; D gene ambiguous. This CDR3 comprises 15 residues. Germline CDR1 is KGHSH and CDR2 is LQKENI. Between the trimmed V and J ends, which lost 3 bases and 0 bases, there was a span of 11 bases. CDR3 protein: CASSPAWRMNTEAFF. The CDR3 nucleotides are TGTGCCAGCTCACCGGCGTGGCGGATGAACACTGAAGCTTTCTTT.

The V call is TRBV28, the J call TRBJ2-7; TRBD2 matches at 10 bases. Trimming cost V 5 bases and J 5 bases; bases outside gene matches: 21. The germline CDR1 and CDR2 sequences are MDHEN and SYDVKM. This CDR3 is built from 19 residues. This chain's CDR3 is CASSLSPYGWLAGANEQYF. In DNA form, the CDR3 reads TGTGCCAGCAGTCTATCCCCTTATGGGTGGCTAGCGGGAGCGAACGAGCAGTACTTC.

J is TRBJ1-1 and V is TRBV6-5; TRBD1 might be the D (5 bases). CDR3 size: 14 residues. The ends were cut back, 11 bases at V and 0 bases at J, with 16 bases in the middle. CDR1 and CDR2 (germline): MNHEY, SVGAGI. CDR3 sequence (DNA): TGTGCCGGAACCAGGGAGGTGGTGAACACTGAAGCTTTCTTT. Protein sequence: CAGTREVVNTEAFF.

The chain uses TRBV27 and TRBJ1-2, with a possible D match to TRBD1 (5 bases). The V gene's germline CDR1 is MNHEY and CDR2 SMNVEV (reference sequence). The CDR3 runs to 15 residues. V lost 2 bases, J lost 6 bases, and 16 bases lay in between. The CDR3 reads CASSLRAGRGHGYTF. In DNA form, the CDR3 reads TGTGCCAGCAGTTTAAGGGCAGGGAGGGGACATGGCTACACCTTC.

V and J are TRBV5-6 and TRBJ2-7; TRBD1 matches at 7 bases. The CDR3 covers 17 residues. The germline CDR1 and CDR2 sequences are SGHDT and YYEEEE. The V gene end was trimmed by 0 bases and the J gene end by 5 bases; junction bases not matched to a gene: 14. The CDR3 here is CASSLVMEWDRQHEQYF. CDR3 in DNA: TGTGCCAGCAGCTTGGTAATGGAGTGGGACAGACAACACGAGCAGTACTTC.